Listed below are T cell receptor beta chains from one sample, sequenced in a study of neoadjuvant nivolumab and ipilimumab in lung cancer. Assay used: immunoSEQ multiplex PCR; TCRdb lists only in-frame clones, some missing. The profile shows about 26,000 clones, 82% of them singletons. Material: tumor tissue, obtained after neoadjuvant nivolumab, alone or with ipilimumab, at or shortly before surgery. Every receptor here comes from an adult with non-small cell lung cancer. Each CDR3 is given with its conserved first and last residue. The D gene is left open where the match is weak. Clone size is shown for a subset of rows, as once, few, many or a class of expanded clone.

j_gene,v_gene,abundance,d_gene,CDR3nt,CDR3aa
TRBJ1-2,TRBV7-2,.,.,TGTGCCAGCAGCTTTTCCGGGCTCGGGAACTATGGCTACACCTTC,CASSFSGLGNYGYTF
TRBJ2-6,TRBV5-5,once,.,TGTGCCAGCAGCAACCTTCAGGGAACGGGGGCCAACGTCCTGACTTTC,CASSNLQGTGANVLTF
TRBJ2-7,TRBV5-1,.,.,TGCGCCAGCAGCTATGGAAATTTAGACTACGAGCAGTACTTC,CASSYGNLDYEQYF
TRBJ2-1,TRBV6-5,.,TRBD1,TGTGCCAGCAGTTACCCGGGACAGGGGTTGTCCAATGAGCAGTTCTTC,CASSYPGQGLSNEQFF
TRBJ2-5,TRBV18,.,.,TGTGCCAGCTCACCACCGGTGGAAAGGGGGACCCAGTACTTC,CASSPPVERGTQYF
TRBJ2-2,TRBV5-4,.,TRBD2,TGTGCCAGCAGCTTGCCCCCGGGAGGGCCTATAGGGATTAGCGCCGGGGAGCTGTTTTTT,CASSLPPGGPIGISAGELFF
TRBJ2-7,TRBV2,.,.,TGTGCCAGCAGTGAACCCACTAGACCCTCCTACGAGCAGTACTTC,CASSEPTRPSYEQYF
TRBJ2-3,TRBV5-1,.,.,TGCGCCAGCAGCTTGTTGCAGGGGACTAGCACAGATACGCAGTATTTT,CASSLLQGTSTDTQYF
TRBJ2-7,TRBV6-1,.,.,TGTGCCAGCAGTGAAAACGGAGCCTACGAGCAGTACTTC,CASSENGAYEQYF
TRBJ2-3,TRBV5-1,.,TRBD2,TGCGCCAGCAGCTTGGTTGCTAGCGGAAACACAGATACGCAGTATTTT,CASSLVASGNTDTQYF
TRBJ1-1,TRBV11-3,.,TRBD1,TGTGCCAGCAGCGTAGCAAACAGGGGGACTGAAGCTTTCTTT,CASSVANRGTEAFF